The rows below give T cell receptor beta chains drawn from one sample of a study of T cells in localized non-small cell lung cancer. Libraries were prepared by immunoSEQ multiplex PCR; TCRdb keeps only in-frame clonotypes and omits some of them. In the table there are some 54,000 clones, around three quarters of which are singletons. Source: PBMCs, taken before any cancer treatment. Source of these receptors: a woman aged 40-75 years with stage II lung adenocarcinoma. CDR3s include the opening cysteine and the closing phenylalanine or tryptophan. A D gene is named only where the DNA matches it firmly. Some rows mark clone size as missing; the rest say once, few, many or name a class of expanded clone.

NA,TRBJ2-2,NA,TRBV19,TGTGCCAGTAGTGGCTCAGGGGAGCTGTTTTTT,CASSGSGELFF
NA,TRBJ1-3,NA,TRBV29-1,TGCAGCGTTAGGGGCCGAGGAAACACCATATATTTT,CSVRGRGNTIYF
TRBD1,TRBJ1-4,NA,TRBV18,TGTGCCAGCTCCGACAGGGTTTGGGGCGAAAAACTGTTTTTT,CASSDRVWGEKLFF
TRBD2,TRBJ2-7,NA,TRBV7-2,TGTGCCAGCAGCTTAGAGCGGGGGGAGGGGCAGTACTTC,CASSLERGEGQYF
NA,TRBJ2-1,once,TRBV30,TGTGCCTGGAGTGGGGGGGCCTACAATGAGCAGTTCTTC,CAWSGGAYNEQFF
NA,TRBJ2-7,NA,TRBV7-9,TGTGCCAGCAGCTTAACAGGCTTCGAGCAGTACTTC,CASSLTGFEQYF
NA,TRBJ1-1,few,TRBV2,TGTGCCAGCAGTGAAGCGCTTCCCGGGTTGTTT,CASSEALPGLF
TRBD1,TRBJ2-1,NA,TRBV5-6,TGTGCCAGCAGCTTGGCGACAGGGGGCTCCTACAATGAGCAGTTCTTC,CASSLATGGSYNEQFF
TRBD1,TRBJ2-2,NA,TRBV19,TGTGCCAGTAGTACGACAGGGGCCGGGGAGCTGTTTTTT,CASSTTGAGELFF
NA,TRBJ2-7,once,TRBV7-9,TGTGCCAGCAGCGCCCTATTGACGGGATACGAGCAGTACTTC,CASSALLTGYEQYF
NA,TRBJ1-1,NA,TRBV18,TGTGCCAGCTCACCAACTATCTTACGGGACACTGAAGCTTTCTTT,CASSPTILRDTEAFF
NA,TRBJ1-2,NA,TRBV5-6,TGTGCCAGCAGCCCCTCAGGGCAGGGAGGGGAGTGGTATGGCTACACCTTC,CASSPSGQGGEWYGYTF
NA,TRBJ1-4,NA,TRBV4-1,TGCGCCAGCAGCCAAGAGTGGAACAGATCTAATGAAAAACTGTTTTTT,CASSQEWNRSNEKLFF
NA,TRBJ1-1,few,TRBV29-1,TGCAGCGGCCTTCTTGGGGTAGGGAACACTGAAGCTTTCTTT,CSGLLGVGNTEAFF
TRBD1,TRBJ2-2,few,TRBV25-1,TGTGCCAGCAGTGAGGACAGGGACACCGGGGAGCTGTTTTTT,CASSEDRDTGELFF
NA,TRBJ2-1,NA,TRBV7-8,TGTGCCAGCAGCTCAATTAATAATGAGCAGTTCTTC,CASSSINNEQFF
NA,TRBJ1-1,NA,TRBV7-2,TGTGCCAGCAGCCCGCGGACACAAAGGAACACTGAAGCTTTCTTT,CASSPRTQRNTEAFF
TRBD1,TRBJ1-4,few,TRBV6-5,TGTGCCAGCAGTTCCCTACAGGGGGCGGCTAATGAAAAACTGTTTTTT,CASSSLQGAANEKLFF
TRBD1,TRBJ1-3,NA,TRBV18,TGTGCCAGCTCACCCTCCCGGCAGGGGGCCGTCTCTGGAAACACCATATATTTT,CASSPSRQGAVSGNTIYF
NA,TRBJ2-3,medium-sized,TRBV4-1,TGCGCCAGCAGCCAAGGGGACCTAGGCACAGATACGCAGTATTTT,CASSQGDLGTDTQYF
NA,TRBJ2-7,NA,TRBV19,TGTGCCACCTCCCCTGGAGGGGGCCTCTACGAGCAGTACTTC,CATSPGGGLYEQYF
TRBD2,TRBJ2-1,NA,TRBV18,TGTGCCAGCTCACCGATCGGGGGGGCCCACAATGAGCAGTTCTTC,CASSPIGGAHNEQFF
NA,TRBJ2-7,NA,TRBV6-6,TGTGCCACCAATCGGGGGGCAGGCTCCTACGAGCAGTACTTC,CATNRGAGSYEQYF
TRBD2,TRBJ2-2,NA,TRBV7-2,TGTGCCAGCAGCTACCGACTAGCGGGGGGGCGGTCCGGGGAGCTGTTTTTT,CASSYRLAGGRSGELFF
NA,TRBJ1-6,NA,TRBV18,TGTGCCAGCTCACCAGGTCGAGGGAATAATTCACCCCTCCACTTT,CASSPGRGNNSPLHF